These 14 T cell receptor beta chains share one sample of origin, sequenced in a study of control samples from healthy donors and cancer patients. The method was immunoSEQ multiplex PCR; TCRdb's version includes in-frame clones alone and lacks a portion of them. The sample records approximately 66,000 clones, around 91% being singletons. Sequencing was performed on PBMCs. Every receptor here comes from a man in his fifties or sixties with colorectal cancer.

The chain links TRBV30 to TRBJ2-6; possibly TRBD2 for D (5 bases). Trimming removed 5 bases from V and 4 bases from J, with 21 bases in between. The CDR3 spans 17 residues. The germline V gene has CDR1 GTSNPN and CDR2 SVGIG (reference sequence). CDR3 region: CAWLRGAIGSGANVLTF. DNA of the CDR3: TGTGCCTGGCTCCGGGGTGCGATTGGTTCCGGGGCCAACGTCCTGACTTTC. Filled out from reference TRBV30 and TRBJ2-6, the complete variable domain reads SQTIHQWPATLVQPVGSPLSLECTVEGTSNPNLYWYRQAAGRGLQLLFYSVGIGQISSEVPQNLSASRPQDRQFILSSKKLLLSDSGFYLCAWLRGAIGSGANVLTFGAGSRLTVL.

This clone has just one count. The V gene is TRBV6-5, the J gene TRBJ2-1; D not resolved. This CDR3 has 11 amino acids. Trimming took off 10 bases at V and 4 bases at J, with 8 bases between the two ends. Per germline, CDR1 MNHEY and CDR2 SVGAGI. CDR3 sequence reads: CATSTYNEQFF. The CDR3 DNA sequence: TGTGCCACATCGACTTACAATGAGCAGTTCTTC.

The chain carries TRBV18 and TRBJ2-7; 9 bases line up with TRBD2. With V trimmed by 0 bases and J by 2 bases, 5 bases remained unmatched. Germline assignment: CDR1 KGHSH and CDR2 LQKENI. The CDR3 covers 16 residues. CDR3 DNA sequence: TGTGCCAGCTCACCACCGCGGGGGGGCGGACCCTACGAGCAGTACTTC. It specifies CASSPPRGGGPYEQYF.

The chain carries TRBV9 and TRBJ2-7, with D possibly being TRBD1 (6 bases). This CDR3 has 14 residues. Trimming removed 2 bases at V and 3 bases at J, with 12 bases between. Germline assignment: CDR1 SGDLS and CDR2 YYNGEE. The chain's CDR3 is CASSVGARNYEQYF. Written as DNA, the CDR3 is TGTGCCAGCAGCGTGGGGGCCCGAAACTACGAGCAGTACTTC.

The V call is TRBV6-5, the J call TRBJ1-1; no clear D gene. The V end lost 8 bases, the J end lost 0 bases, and 4 bases lay between the germline ends. CDR3 length equals 11 residues. Germline loops: CDR1 MNHEY, CDR2 SVGAGI. The CDR3 nucleotides read TGTGCCAGCTTTGTGAACACTGAAGCTTTCTTT. It encodes CASFVNTEAFF.

Concerning this clone: One end of the junction is discordant with germline, which a read error may explain. V usage is TRBV12-3 or TRBV12-4 and J usage is TRBJ2-1; 8 positions agree with TRBD2. The CDR3 contains 12 residues. The CDR3 reads CASSSRWGLVVF. The CDR3 DNA is TGTGCCAGCAGTTCGAGGTGGGGACTAGTAGTCTTC.

The V gene is TRBV7-2, the J gene TRBJ2-5; tentatively, D is TRBD1 or TRBD2 (5 bases each). V lost 5 bases and J 5 bases, leaving 12 bases between the germline ends. Germline CDR1 and CDR2: SGHTA and FQGNSA. There are 13 residues in the CDR3. CDR3 protein: CASSPVGEETQYF. CDR3 in DNA: TGTGCCAGCAGCCCAGTGGGGGAGGAGACCCAGTACTTC.

This clone was seen a few times. The CDR3 region has the DNA TGTGCCACGGCCCGGGACAGGAGCTCCTACGAGCAGTACTTC. Protein: CATARDRSSYEQYF. The genes are TRBV7-2 and TRBJ2-7; 8 bases fit TRBD1. V lost 10 bases, J lost 0 bases, and 8 bases stayed unmatched. Germline assignment: CDR1 SGHTA and CDR2 FQGNSA. The CDR3 is made up of 14 amino acids.

This sequence joins TRBV6-5 and TRBJ1-2; D call uncertain. Germline V gives CDR1 MNHEY, CDR2 SVGAGI. V gave up 6 bases and J gave up 2 bases, with 13 bases separating them. This CDR3 comprises 14 residues. The CDR3 spells CASSGSHGNYGYTF. The CDR3 nucleotides read TGTGCCAGCAGCGGATCTCATGGGAACTATGGCTACACCTTC.

The chain recombines TRBV29-1 with TRBJ2-1; 7 bases fit TRBD2. Trimming removed 1 base from V and 6 bases from J; junction bases left unmatched: 0. The germline V gene has CDR1 SQVTM and CDR2 ANQGSEA. The length of the CDR3 is 12 residues. The CDR3 bases are TGCAGCGTTGAAGGGACTAGCAATGAGCAGTTCTTC. It is translated as CSVEGTSNEQFF.

The CDR3 DNA reads TGCGCCAGCACCCCCACGGGGGGGGCAGATACGCAGTATTTT. Protein: CASTPTGGADTQYF. This chain connects TRBV5-1 to TRBJ2-3, with 8 bases fitting TRBD2. The CDR3 sequence is 14 residues long. Germline CDR1 and CDR2: SGHRS and YFSETQ. Trimming cost V 6 bases and J 4 bases; bases outside gene matches: 7.

The chain joins TRBV10-3 to TRBJ1-1; possibly TRBD1 for D (6 bases). CDR3 length: 13 amino acids. With 2 bases removed from V and 11 bases from J, the gap between germline ends came to 15 bases. Germline values: CDR1 ENHRY, CDR2 SYGVKD. CDR3 loop: CAISEQTGLRAFF. CDR3 DNA sequence: TGTGCCATCAGTGAGCAGACAGGCCTTCGGGCTTTCTTT.

CDR3 nucleotide sequence: TGTGCCAGCAGTTACCCGACGGGAGCTAACTATGGCTACACCTTC. Its translation: CASSYPTGANYGYTF. The chain has TRBV6-6 and TRBJ1-2; D remains ambiguous. V gave up 2 bases and J gave up 0 bases, with 10 bases separating them. The CDR3 loop spans 15 amino acids. Germline V lookup: CDR1 MNHNY, CDR2 SVGAGI (reference sequence).

This clone was seen only once. The chain links TRBV7-6 to TRBJ2-5; D unresolved. In germline, CDR1 is SGHVS, CDR2 FNYEAQ. V lost 1 base and J lost 5, with 8 bases in between. The CDR3 has 13 residues. In nucleotides, the CDR3 is TGTGCCAGCAGCTTAGGGGGATTGGAGACCCAGTACTTC. It yields the protein CASSLGGLETQYF.